The 27 T cell receptor beta chains given below trace back to one sample, sequenced in a study of post-analysis software for immune sequencing data. Findings and limits, study-wide: With TRBV5-6, TRBV5-1 and TRBV20-1 included, about five TRBV segments were more frequent in patients than in controls.

Antigen specificity for these receptors is unknown. Unique-molecular-identifier-tagged TCR beta cDNA libraries were used. MiXCR, applied by TCRdb to the PCR reads, yields one record per CDR3 protein. The sample holds 450,000 or so distinct CDR3 sequences, under 55% seen once. Sequencing was performed on blood. The source of these receptors is a girl aged 5-17 years with multiple sclerosis.

The CDR3 region has the DNA TGTGCCAGCAGTTACTCGAAGTTAAGTCTAGCGCGGGCCTACGAGCAGTACTTC. Protein: CASSYSKLSLARAYEQYF. The rearrangement uses TRBV6-5 and TRBJ2-7; D perhaps matches TRBD2 (6 bases). The CDR3 loop spans 18 amino acids. Germline values: CDR1 MNHEY, CDR2 SVGAGI. V was shortened by 0 bases and J by 2 bases, with 20 bases between the two germline ends.

This clonotype was seen a single time. V is TRBV19 and J is TRBJ2-3; 9 bases agree with TRBD2. Germline CDR1 reads LNHDA; CDR2 reads SQIVND (reference sequence). V lost 6 bases to trimming and J lost 5 bases; unmatched junction nucleotides: 9. The CDR3 length is 15 residues. In nucleotides, the CDR3 is TGTGCCAGTAGGATCTCTAGCGGGATGGGAGATACGCAGTATTTT. Translated, it gives CASRISSGMGDTQYF.

This clonotype was seen only once. Here the CDR3 reads CASSQANNYGYTF. CDR3 nucleotide sequence: TGTGCCAGCAGCCAAGCGAATAACTATGGCTACACCTTC. The chain carries TRBV3-1 and TRBJ1-2; D is uncertain. V was pared by 1 base and J by 1 base, with 4 bases between. The CDR3 extends over 13 amino acids. Germline V gives CDR1 LGHDT, CDR2 YNNKEL (reference sequence).

This clonotype was counted once. The chain joins TRBV4-2 to TRBJ1-4; D possibly corresponds to TRBD1 (6 bases). Trimming took 0 bases from V and 2 from J, leaving 13 bases between them. CDR1 is LGHNA, CDR2 YNFKEQ, per germline. The CDR3 sequence is 17 residues long. CDR3 region: CASSQENPGHTNEKLFF. For the CDR3, the DNA is TGTGCCAGCAGCCAAGAGAACCCGGGACACACTAATGAAAAACTGTTTTTT.

The chain employs TRBV20-1 and TRBJ1-1, with TRBD1 matching over 7 bases. The CDR3 is 15 amino acids. Germline CDR1 is DFQATT and CDR2 is SNEGSKA (reference sequence). Unmatched junction bases numbered 9, after V lost 3 bases and J lost 2 bases. CDR3: CSARSEGTANTEAFF. The CDR3 bases are TGCAGTGCTAGGTCGGAGGGGACAGCAAACACTGAAGCTTTCTTT.

This clonotype was detected a few times. V is TRBV20-1 and J is TRBJ2-1; 8 nucleotides line up with TRBD2. The CDR3 totals 15 residues. V lost 0 bases to trimming and J lost 7 bases; unmatched junction nucleotides: 8. Per the germline V gene, CDR1 is DFQATT and CDR2 is SNEGSKA (reference sequence). Here the CDR3 DNA reads TGCAGTGCTAGAGATCCCAGCGGGAGTCTGAATGAGCAGTTCTTC. As protein: CSARDPSGSLNEQFF.

The table lists this clonotype with many counts. V gene TRBV7-2 combines with J gene TRBJ2-7; no clear D. CDR1 is SGHTA and CDR2 is FQGNSA in the germline V gene. The CDR3 is made up of 11 amino acids. V gave up 2 bases and J gave up 2 bases, with 1 base separating them. Written as DNA, the CDR3 is TGTGCCAGCAGCTTAACCTACGAGCAGTACTTC. The encoded protein is CASSLTYEQYF.

This clonotype was observed a few times. The gene calls are TRBV28 and TRBJ2-5, with D perhaps assigned TRBD1 or TRBD2 (5 bases each). V lost 5 bases, J lost 7 bases, and 14 bases lay in between. Looked up from germline, CDR1 is MDHEN and CDR2 is SYDVKM. This CDR3 has 13 amino acids. This CDR3 is CASSPDRAATQYF. The CDR3 nucleotides are TGTGCCAGCAGTCCCGACAGAGCGGCGACCCAGTACTTC.

The J gene is TRBJ2-1, the V gene TRBV28; no clear D gene. Germline CDR1 reads MDHEN; CDR2 reads SYDVKM. The CDR3 totals 14 residues. Between the trimmed V and J ends, which lost 3 bases and 10 bases, there was a span of 16 bases. The CDR3 DNA reads as TGTGCCAGCAGTTTGGCAGAAGTGTCCTACGAGCAGTTCTTC. Encoded protein: CASSLAEVSYEQFF.

This clonotype was detected once. The rearrangement uses TRBV6-5 and TRBJ1-1; TRBD1 agrees at 9 bases. This CDR3 spans 15 amino acids. The germline CDR1 and CDR2 sequences are MNHEY and SVGAGI. The J segment lost 5 bases and the V segment lost 2 bases, leaving 6 bases of the junction unmatched. The CDR3 here is CASSYGGTGKTEAFF. The CDR3 DNA follows: TGTGCCAGCAGTTACGGGGGGACAGGGAAAACTGAAGCTTTCTTT.

This chain connects TRBV5-1 to TRBJ2-5; 11 nucleotides line up with TRBD2. J was trimmed by 3 bases and V by 0 bases; bases with no gene match: 1. The CDR3 covers 15 residues. Germline CDR1 is SGHRS and CDR2 is YFSETQ. The CDR3 region is CASSLGLAGKETQYF. CDR3 sequence (DNA): TGCGCCAGCAGCTTGGGACTAGCGGGGAAAGAGACCCAGTACTTC.

This clonotype was counted only a few times. V and J are TRBV20-1 and TRBJ2-7; TRBD2 might be the D (6 bases). The CDR3 is 11 amino acids. Germline V CDR1 and CDR2: DFQATT, SNEGSKA (reference sequence). Trimming pared 6 bases from V and 6 bases from J, leaving 12 bases between. The CDR3 sequence is CSASGGREQYF. In DNA form, the CDR3 reads TGCAGTGCAAGCGGAGGGCGCGAGCAGTACTTC.

The chain joins TRBV12-3 or TRBV12-4 to TRBJ2-5; the D gene is possibly TRBD1 (6 bases). V was cut by 4 bases and J by 4 bases, with 16 bases left in between. The CDR3 has 15 amino acids. CDR3 sequence: CASSWATQGAETQYF. Here the CDR3 DNA reads TGTGCCAGCAGTTGGGCCACACAGGGAGCAGAGACCCAGTACTTC.

This clonotype was recorded a few times. This sequence joins TRBV3-1 and TRBJ2-7; TRBD2 matches at 15 bases. The V segment lost 2 bases and the J segment 6 bases; nucleotides outside the gene matches: 5. In germline, CDR1 is LGHDT, CDR2 YNNKEL (reference sequence). CDR3 length equals 16 residues. In DNA form, the CDR3 reads TGTGCCAGCAGCCAAACCGGACTAGCGGGAGGGGGCGAGCAGTACTTC. Its translation: CASSQTGLAGGGEQYF.

In its sample, this clonotype was seen a few times. The chain employs TRBV19 and TRBJ2-7, with 7 bases identical to TRBD1. Germline lookup yields CDR1 LNHDA and CDR2 SQIVND (reference sequence). V trimming: 4 bases; J trimming: 3 bases; junction bases outside the gene matches: 9. This CDR3 has 15 residues. This CDR3 reads CASSSLPRQGYEQYF. The CDR3 DNA reads as TGTGCCAGTAGTAGTCTGCCCCGACAGGGCTACGAGCAGTACTTC.

A few counts support this clonotype. The rearrangement uses TRBV27 and TRBJ2-7, with D unclear. The germline V and J ends were trimmed by 6 bases and 1 base, with 16 bases remaining between them. This CDR3 spans 15 amino acids. Germline values: CDR1 MNHEY, CDR2 SMNVEV (reference sequence). The CDR3 loop is CASRRAAEDSYEQYF. CDR3 DNA sequence: TGTGCCAGCAGGAGAGCAGCCGAGGATTCCTACGAGCAGTACTTC.

There are a few counts of this clonotype. This rearrangement joins TRBV5-1 to TRBJ2-1, with 9 bases that match TRBD2. CDR1 is SGHRS, CDR2 YFSETQ, per germline. The V and J ends lost 0 bases and 7 bases, in that order; junction bases with no gene match: 2. The CDR3 is 14 residues long. The CDR3 loop reads CASSLASGMNEQFF. The CDR3 nucleotides are TGCGCCAGCAGCTTGGCTAGCGGGATGAATGAGCAGTTCTTC.

The chain is built from TRBV15 and TRBJ2-7, with D perhaps matching TRBD1 (6 bases). Germline CDR1 is LNHNV and CDR2 is YYDKDF (reference sequence). CDR3 length equals 15 residues. V dropped 4 bases and J dropped 0 bases, with 13 bases sitting between them. CDR3 protein: CATSKSDRLSYEQYF. DNA of the CDR3: TGTGCCACCAGCAAATCAGACAGGCTCTCCTACGAGCAGTACTTC.

There are a few counts of this clonotype. This chain joins TRBV20-1 and TRBJ2-3, with TRBD2 matching over 8 bases. Trimming removed 5 bases from V and 5 bases from J; junction bases left unmatched: 9. The length of the CDR3 is 14 residues. Germline-derived CDR1 and CDR2 are DFQATT and SNEGSKA (reference sequence). CDR3: CSAELAAPGDTQYF. In nucleotides, the CDR3 is TGCAGTGCTGAACTAGCGGCCCCCGGAGATACGCAGTATTTT.

This clonotype turned up a few times. V gene TRBV20-1 combines with J gene TRBJ1-5, with D unresolved. The CDR3 covers 13 residues. Germline V lookup: CDR1 DFQATT, CDR2 SNEGSKA (reference sequence). V shed 0 bases and J shed 9 bases, with 12 bases lying between them. The CDR3 here is CSAREMADRPQHF. The DNA for the CDR3 is TGCAGTGCTAGAGAGATGGCTGATCGGCCCCAGCATTTT.

The V gene is TRBV19, the J gene TRBJ1-1; a weak D match, TRBD1 (6 bases). Germline CDR1 and CDR2: LNHDA and SQIVND (reference sequence). V was shortened by 10 bases and J by 6 bases, with 21 bases between the two germline ends. The CDR3 loop spans 14 amino acids. CDR3 amino acids: CAISSGGGSPEAFF. The CDR3 DNA sequence: TGTGCCATCTCATCGGGAGGGGGTAGCCCTGAAGCTTTCTTT.

This clonotype was observed a single time. V gene TRBV4-1 combines with J gene TRBJ2-7; weak D call: TRBD1 (5 bases). Germline-derived CDR1 and CDR2 are MGHRA and YSYEKL. The ends were cut back, 4 bases at V and 3 bases at J, with 13 bases in the middle. This CDR3 has 14 amino acids. The CDR3 region has the DNA TGCGCCAGCAGCCGCTCTTCCAGGGACTACGAGCAGTACTTC. Translated, it gives CASSRSSRDYEQYF.

The chain is built from TRBV11-3 and TRBJ2-3; 9 bases are a match to TRBD1. In germline, CDR1 is SGHNT, CDR2 YENEEA. With 0 bases clipped from V and 1 base from J, the junction kept 5 bases outside the gene matches. This CDR3 comprises 17 residues. The CDR3 here is CASSLDAGTGRTDTQYF. The CDR3 bases are TGTGCCAGCAGCTTAGACGCCGGGACAGGGCGCACAGATACGCAGTATTTT.

The genes are TRBV20-1 and TRBJ2-3; 7 nucleotides agree with TRBD1. Looked up from germline, CDR1 is DFQATT and CDR2 is SNEGSKA (reference sequence). The ends lost 7 bases at V and 3 bases at J; junction bases unmatched: 13. The length of the CDR3 is 15 residues. CDR3 loop: CSVPPTGRQTDTQYF. The CDR3 DNA is TGCAGTGTCCCCCCGACAGGGCGGCAGACAGATACGCAGTATTTT.

The chain carries TRBV7-6 and TRBJ2-2, with 7 bases identical to TRBD2. The CDR3 is 17 residues long. The trim removed 7 bases at V and 3 bases at J, leaving 14 bases unmatched. CDR1 and CDR2 (germline): SGHVS, FNYEAQ. The CDR3 loop is CASTLRGPSGYTGELFF. The CDR3 nucleotides read TGTGCCAGCACGCTAAGAGGGCCTAGCGGCTACACCGGGGAGCTGTTTTTT.

The V gene is TRBV27, the J gene TRBJ2-3, with 8 bases that match TRBD2. This CDR3 region has 14 residues. Per germline, CDR1 MNHEY and CDR2 SMNVEV (reference sequence). The V gene end was trimmed by 7 bases and the J gene end by 1 base; junction bases not matched to a gene: 4. The CDR3 DNA reads TGTGCCAGCATGATAGCGGGACGCACAGATACGCAGTATTTT. Encoded protein: CASMIAGRTDTQYF.

V gene TRBV20-1 combines with J gene TRBJ2-5, with TRBD1 matching 9 bases. The CDR3 totals 14 residues. CDR1 is DFQATT, CDR2 SNEGSKA, per germline (reference sequence). Germline trimming cut 5 bases from V and 5 bases from J; bases unmatched to any gene: 9. The CDR3 protein is CSASDRGPEETQYF. In DNA form, the CDR3 reads TGCAGTGCTTCGGACAGGGGCCCGGAGGAGACCCAGTACTTC.